This entry concerns a single TCR beta chain. Its antigen remains undetermined. No clone much larger than this one lies a single base away; base qualities are absent. The CDR3 regions of human TCRbeta chains were analyzed by immunosequencing. Regarding the original processing steps: Repertoire TCRs were matched against a reference library of SARS-CoV-2-specific TCRs generated with the MIRA antigen-specificity platform. Breadth was defined as the fraction of unique TCRs that were SARS-CoV-2-associated. Depth was defined as the fraction of total T cells that were SARS-CoV-2-associated. Using the MIRA data, every spike-specific TCR was mapped to the spike region that the TCR reacted to and assigned to either a CD4 or a CD8 class. Log10-transformed breadth and depth values were compared by one-way ANOVA with Sidak's multiple comparisons tests. TCRdb obtained this table from immuneACCESS and retained in-frame rearrangements with V and J assigned. These tables miss some clones; where compared with another copy, unresolved V genes account for less than half of the shortfall, and the remainder is unexplained. Clonal size and the V and J genes are those of that table, whereas D and trimming came from the DNA. The sample table records more than 80,000 clones; 65% to 90% of these occur just once. About 9.4% of the sample belongs to the ten largest clones.

This specimen belongs to a study of T cell responses to AZD1222 COVID-19 vaccine (dated by TCRdb to about 2021). In terms of the full investigation: AZD1222 recipients given second doses at about 4 weeks or at about 12 weeks were pooled, since spike-specific TCR depth and breadth were not found to differ between the two schedules. A total of about 250 trial participants underwent TCR sequencing, of whom about 200 had received two doses of AZD1222 and some 25 had received two doses of the MenACWY control vaccine. Trial participants were enrolled by age into subgroups of 18-55, 56-69 and 70-plus years, and about 150, 27 and 61 TCR-sequenced participants, respectively, were included in these subgroups. The paper's findings and limits, for the study overall: The whole spike protein was spanned by vaccine-associated CD4 TCRs, and dominant responses were seen in regions 160-218 and 743-854. After two AZD1222 doses, spike-specific TCR breadth and depth were significantly higher than at day 0 and than in MenACWY recipients. Conclusions about previously exposed vaccinees are limited because only 5 or 6 AZD1222 recipients were SARS-CoV-2 seropositive at baseline. Epitopes outside the regions mutated in the B.1.351 and B.1.1.7 variants were reportedly recognized by nearly half of the unique spike-specific TCRs. Because no samples from the day 14 peak response were available, repertoires could be characterized only after the peak T cell response. Participants were mostly white British, with more females than males. The authors suggested clonal diversity may have been underestimated. The 56-69-year group was small, and its depth increase did not reach significance, likely because of low power.

V loses 6 bases, J loses 3 bases, and the germline ends lie 15 bases apart. The CDR3 runs 15 residues from the cysteine to the phenylalanine. The kept DNA is CDR3 alone, 45 bases in frame from the first base. CDR1 and CDR2 are drawn from the germline V gene (reference sequence): MNHNY, SVGAGI. The time point label, as the study defines it: baseline before first vaccination. Vaccinee samples came from UK trials COV001 and COV002, including a single-blind randomized controlled phase 2/3 trial of AZD1222 (ChAdOx1 nCoV-19) in healthy adults. Trial participant PBMC samples were collected at day 0 and day 28 after the second dose for TCRbeta chain sequencing.

The input for sequencing was peripheral blood, taken on day 0 of AZD1222 vaccination. Recombination joined TRBV6-6 with TRBJ1-5; TRBD1 is a weak D gene call, 6 bases matching. The receptor was isolated from an adult in good health. The CDR3 has the sequence CASRGADGTNQPQHF. The DNA sequence is TGTGCCAGCAGGGGGGCCGACGGGACCAATCAGCCCCAGCATTTT.